This T cell receptor beta chain was captured by sequencing in a study of blood T cells in healthy people across ages. Points from the study as a whole: The fall in TCR beta diversity per million T cells was roughly linear with age.

Researchers report isolating at least 7 million PBMCs per sample. With regard to this clonotype: Its antigen is currently unknown.

Germline-derived CDR1 and CDR2 are GTSNPN and SVGIG (reference sequence). The CDR3 spans 11 residues. The V end lost 5 bases, the J end lost 3 bases, and 7 bases lay between the germline ends. The second PCR ran roughly 6 to 12 cycles with a sample-barcoded 5' primer and J-beta primers. Each cDNA molecule was tagged by a template-switch adaptor that had 12 random nucleotides. Researchers report that each sample yielded at least 3 million CDR3-containing paired-end reads. Using its own MiXCR run on the 5' RACE reads, TCRdb lists one record per CDR3 protein. This sample yields more than 1 million distinct CDR3 sequences, of which 40% to 45% are seen a single time; approximately 17% belongs to the top ten.

The sequence came from a woman aged 55-70 years in good health. The V and J genes are TRBV30 and TRBJ2-5; tentative D call: TRBD2 (5 bases). The sequenced sample was blood. The CDR3 DNA reads TGTGCCTGGGTGGGAGAAGAGACCCAGTACTTC. Translated: CAWVGEETQYF.